This passage covers 25 T cell receptor beta chains from one sample sequenced in a study of T cell changes during pregnancy in multiple sclerosis. TCRdb keeps only in-frame clones here, not all; method: immunoSEQ multiplex PCR. Among some 49,000 clones, 90% were seen once, and the ten largest hold less than 6.5%. The starting material was peripheral blood, obtained after pregnancy. These receptors were collected from a female donor in good health, enrolled as a control in a pregnancy study.

The chain recombines TRBV13 with TRBJ1-3, with D maybe TRBD1 (6 bases). The CDR3 sequence is 16 residues long. Germline V gene data show CDR1 as PRHDT and CDR2 as FYEKMQ (reference sequence). V lost 8 bases and J lost 2, with 19 bases in between. Written as DNA, the CDR3 is TGTGCCAGCGCCTACCCCGGGACACTCACTGGAAACACCATATATTTT. As protein: CASAYPGTLTGNTIYF. Complete variable domain (other parts from reference TRBV13 and TRBJ1-3): AAGVIQSPRHLIKEKRETATLKCYPIPRHDTVYWYQQGPGQDPQFLISFYEKMQSDKGSIPDRFSAQQFSDYHSELNMSSLELGDSALYFCASAYPGTLTGNTIYFGEGSWLTVV.

The V gene is TRBV9, the J gene TRBJ1-2; 7 bases map to TRBD1. The CDR3 consists of 17 residues. From germline, CDR1 is SGDLS and CDR2 YYNGEE. J lost 4 bases, V lost 4 bases, and 16 bases had no gene match. CDR3 region: CASSLSNRQGWGYGYTF. The CDR3 coding sequence is TGTGCCAGCAGCCTCTCAAACCGACAGGGCTGGGGCTATGGCTACACCTTC.

About this clone itself: At one end, the junction sequence differs from germline, possibly due to a read error. V gene TRBV5-1 combines with J gene TRBJ1-2; 9 nucleotides agree with TRBD1. Germline V gene lookup returns CDR1 SGHRS and CDR2 YFSETQ. The CDR3 spans 15 residues. CDR3 protein: CASRFGTGKDYGYTF. The CDR3 region has the DNA TGCGCCAGCCGCTTCGGGACAGGGAAGGACTATGGCTACACCTTC.

J is TRBJ1-1 and V is TRBV13; D is uncertain. The V end was cut by 6 bases, the J end by 11 bases, with 19 bases between. Germline V gene sequence: CDR1 PRHDT, CDR2 FYEKMQ (reference sequence). The CDR3 length is 13 residues. The CDR3 loop is CASSTRSRLAAFF. The CDR3 region has the DNA TGTGCCAGCAGTACCCGGAGCCGCTTAGCGGCTTTCTTT.

V and J are TRBV5-6 and TRBJ1-2, with TRBD1 as a possible D gene (6 bases). CDR3 length: 15 amino acids. V lost 1 base, J lost 8 bases, and 18 bases lay in between. Germline V gene data show CDR1 as SGHDT and CDR2 as YYEEEE. The CDR3 DNA follows: TGTGCCAGCAGCTTGTTTGACAGGACCCCCTCAGGCTACACCTTC. Its translation is CASSLFDRTPSGYTF.

The chain employs TRBV10-1 and TRBJ1-2, with D unclear. The CDR3 loop spans 13 amino acids. The V gene lost 0 bases and the J gene lost 8 bases, with 10 bases spanning the gap. Germline V gives CDR1 WNHNN, CDR2 SYGVQD (reference sequence). The CDR3 spells CASSESSGRGYTF. DNA for the CDR3: TGCGCCAGCAGTGAGTCGTCGGGGAGAGGCTACACCTTC.

By share, this clone counts as medium-sized. In the same sample, other DNA sequences code for this CDR3. Here the CDR3 reads CASSSSGETGELFF. The DNA for the CDR3 is TGTGCCAGCAGTTCTAGCGGGGAAACCGGGGAGCTGTTTTTT. This chain uses TRBV6-4 with TRBJ2-2; 9 bases agree with TRBD2. Germline CDR1 MRHNA, CDR2 SNTAGT. V dropped 5 bases and J dropped 5; count of bases not matched to a gene: 3. The CDR3 extends over 14 amino acids.

The chain couples TRBV6-5 to TRBJ1-5, with 7 positions matching TRBD1. V lost 4 bases to trimming and J lost 4 bases; unmatched junction nucleotides: 4. Germline V gene lookup returns CDR1 MNHEY and CDR2 SVGAGI. The CDR3 sequence is 14 residues long. CDR3 sequence (DNA): TGTGCCAGCAGTTTAGTCAGGGGGAATCAGCCCCAGCATTTT. This codes for CASSLVRGNQPQHF.

This chain links TRBV5-4 with TRBJ2-1; TRBD2 might be the D (5 bases). Germline assignment: CDR1 SGHNT and CDR2 YYREEE (reference sequence). Trimming took off 0 bases at V and 6 bases at J, with 10 bases between the two ends. This CDR3 is 14 amino acids long. The CDR3 coding sequence is TGTGCCAGCAGCTTGGGGTGGGCGGGCAATGAGCAGTTCTTC. Protein product: CASSLGWAGNEQFF.

The genes are TRBV10-3 and TRBJ2-7; D might be TRBD1 (6 bases). CDR3 length: 13 amino acids. V was cut by 9 bases and J by 2 bases, with 14 bases left in between. Germline CDR1 ENHRY, CDR2 SYGVKD. DNA of the CDR3: TGTGCCATTCTACAGGGCTTGGCCTACGAGCAGTACTTC. Its translation: CAILQGLAYEQYF.

This chain joins TRBV18 and TRBJ2-3; 13 nucleotides agree with TRBD2. The V segment lost 4 bases and the J segment 6 bases; nucleotides outside the gene matches: 4. CDR1 and CDR2 (germline): KGHSH, LQKENI. The CDR3 is 15 residues long. CDR3 DNA sequence: TGTGCCAGCTCACGGACTAGCGGGGGTAGGGATACGCAGTATTTT. Translated: CASSRTSGGRDTQYF.

The chain couples TRBV27 to TRBJ2-2; 11 bases match TRBD2. The length of the CDR3 is 16 residues. With V trimmed by 3 bases and J by 3 bases, 3 bases remained unmatched. Per the germline V gene, CDR1 is MNHEY and CDR2 is SMNVEV (reference sequence). CDR3 DNA: TGTGCCAGCAGTTTGGGGACTAGCGGATACACCGGGGAGCTGTTTTTT. Its translation is CASSLGTSGYTGELFF.

This clone was seen more than once but under ten times. The rearrangement joins TRBV7-9 to TRBJ1-1, with D maybe TRBD1 (5 bases). Germline values: CDR1 SEHNR, CDR2 FQNEAQ (reference sequence). This CDR3 has 16 residues. Trimming shortened V by 3 bases and J by 6 bases, and 20 bases separated the two germline ends. The CDR3 sequence is CASSFGAGGGESEAFF. The CDR3 bases are TGTGCCAGCAGCTTCGGAGCGGGTGGAGGGGAGTCTGAAGCTTTCTTT.

The V call is TRBV5-6, the J call TRBJ2-5; the match to TRBD2 covers 7 bases. The CDR3 covers 16 residues. Losses at the gene ends were 4 bases for V and 3 bases for J; bases not matched to a gene: 12. Germline V gene sequence: CDR1 SGHDT, CDR2 YYEEEE. In DNA, the CDR3 is TGTGCCAGCAGCCGGAGGGCCAGCGGGGAGGAAGAGACCCAGTACTTC. This encodes CASSRRASGEEETQYF.

The chain joins TRBV7-2 to TRBJ2-5; 8 positions agree with TRBD2. The CDR3 totals 16 residues. The germline gives CDR1 SGHTA, CDR2 FQGNSA. Trimming cost V 2 bases and J 2 bases; bases outside gene matches: 7. CDR3 in DNA: TGTGCCAGCAGCTTAAGCACCAGCGGGGGACAAGAGACCCAGTACTTC. Its protein product is CASSLSTSGGQETQYF.

The genes are TRBV19 and TRBJ1-6; 9 bases are shared with TRBD1. Germline CDR1 LNHDA, CDR2 SQIVND (reference sequence). V lost 7 bases, J lost 7 bases, and 8 bases stayed unmatched. CDR3 length: 15 amino acids. Here the CDR3 reads CASTKSGQGNSPLHF. The CDR3 DNA sequence: TGTGCCAGTACCAAATCAGGACAGGGGAATTCACCCCTCCACTTT. Full variable domain (missing parts from reference TRBV19 and TRBJ1-6): DGGITQSPKYLFRKEGQNVTLSCEQNLNHDAMYWYRQDPGQGLRLIYYSQIVNDFQKGDIAEGYSVSREKKESFPLTVTSAQKNPTAFYLCASTKSGQGNSPLHFGNGTRLTVT.

The chain uses TRBV7-9 and TRBJ1-2; D not certain. Trimming took 3 bases from V and 6 from J, leaving 14 bases between them. Germline CDR1 and CDR2: SEHNR and FQNEAQ (reference sequence). The CDR3 has 14 amino acids. CDR3 amino acids: CASSFVPVSNGYTF. The CDR3 DNA reads TGTGCCAGCAGCTTCGTACCGGTTTCGAATGGCTACACCTTC.

The CDR3 protein is CASSTLRTGTALEQYF. In nucleotides, the CDR3 is TGTGCCAGTAGTACCCTTCGGACAGGGACGGCGCTCGAGCAGTACTTC. The chain joins TRBV19 to TRBJ2-7, with TRBD1 matching over 8 bases. CDR1 is LNHDA and CDR2 is SQIVND in the germline V gene (reference sequence). J was trimmed by 6 bases and V by 4 bases; bases with no gene match: 14. The CDR3 totals 16 residues.

The chain combines TRBV27 with TRBJ1-2; D is possibly TRBD1 (5 bases). This CDR3 has 17 amino acids. The germline CDR1 and CDR2 sequences are MNHEY and SMNVEV (reference sequence). Between the trimmed V and J ends, which lost 7 bases and 3 bases, there was a span of 24 bases. CDR3 DNA sequence: TGTGCCAGCACTGCCTTTCTTGGGGGGAGTGAAGACTATGGCTACACCTTC. It yields the protein CASTAFLGGSEDYGYTF.

The rearrangement uses TRBV19 and TRBJ2-3, with TRBD1 as a possible D gene (5 bases). Trimming took 6 bases from V and 2 from J, leaving 9 bases between them. Germline V gene data show CDR1 as LNHDA and CDR2 as SQIVND (reference sequence). This CDR3 is 13 amino acids long. CDR3: CASRGRATDTQYF. The CDR3 DNA is TGTGCCAGTAGAGGCAGGGCCACAGATACGCAGTATTTT.

CDR3 sequence reads: CASSLQGQSANYGYTF. The CDR3 DNA reads TGTGCCAGCAGTTTACAAGGCCAAAGCGCTAACTATGGCTACACCTTC. The J gene is TRBJ1-2, the V gene TRBV28; the D is unclear. There are 16 residues in the CDR3. Germline values: CDR1 MDHEN, CDR2 SYDVKM. V lost 2 bases and J 0 bases, leaving 13 bases between the germline ends.

The rearrangement uses TRBV28 and TRBJ1-1, with 7 bases lining up with TRBD1. The CDR3 is 16 residues long. V lost 1 base and J lost 5; bases outside the gene matches: 10. Germline V gene data show CDR1 as MDHEN and CDR2 as SYDVKM. The DNA of the CDR3 is TGTGCCAGCAGTTTATCCCGACAGGGCGGGAAGACTGAAGCTTTCTTT. Amino acid sequence: CASSLSRQGGKTEAFF.

This rearrangement joins TRBV7-2 to TRBJ2-7, with D perhaps TRBD1 (6 bases). V was shortened by 3 bases and J by 4 bases, with 16 bases between the two germline ends. The CDR3 has 15 residues. In germline, CDR1 is SGHTA, CDR2 FQGNSA. The CDR3 nucleotides read TGTGCCAGCAGCTTTACTAGTCAGGGGTCTTACGAGCAGTACTTC. It codes for CASSFTSQGSYEQYF.

The rearrangement joins TRBV12-5 to TRBJ2-2; 9 bases map to TRBD1. The V gene end was trimmed by 1 base and the J gene end by 5 bases; junction bases not matched to a gene: 5. This CDR3 region has 16 residues. CDR1 is LGHNT, CDR2 FRNRAP, per germline. CDR3 DNA: TGTGCTAGTGGTTTGGGTGGCGGACAGGGGACCGGGGAGCTGTTTTTT. This codes for CASGLGGGQGTGELFF.

This chain joins TRBV4-1 and TRBJ1-1, with D maybe TRBD1 (5 bases). The CDR3 runs 15 residues. Germline values: CDR1 MGHRA, CDR2 YSYEKL. The ends were cut back, 1 base at V and 0 bases at J, with 9 bases in the middle. Written as DNA, the CDR3 is TGCGCCAGCAGCCAAGTGGCAGGGATGAACACTGAAGCTTTCTTT. It translates to CASSQVAGMNTEAFF.